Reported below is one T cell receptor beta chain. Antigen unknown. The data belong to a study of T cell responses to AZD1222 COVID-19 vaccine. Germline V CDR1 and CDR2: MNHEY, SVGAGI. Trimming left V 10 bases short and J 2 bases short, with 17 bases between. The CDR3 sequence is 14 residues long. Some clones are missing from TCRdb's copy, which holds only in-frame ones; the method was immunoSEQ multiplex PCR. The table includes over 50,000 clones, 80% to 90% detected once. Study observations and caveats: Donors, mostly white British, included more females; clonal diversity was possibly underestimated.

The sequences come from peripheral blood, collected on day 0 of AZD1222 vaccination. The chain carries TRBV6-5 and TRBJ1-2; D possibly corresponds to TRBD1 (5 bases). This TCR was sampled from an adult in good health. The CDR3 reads CATNRRDGNYGYTF. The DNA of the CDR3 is TGTGCCACCAACCGACGGGACGGAAACTATGGCTACACCTTC.